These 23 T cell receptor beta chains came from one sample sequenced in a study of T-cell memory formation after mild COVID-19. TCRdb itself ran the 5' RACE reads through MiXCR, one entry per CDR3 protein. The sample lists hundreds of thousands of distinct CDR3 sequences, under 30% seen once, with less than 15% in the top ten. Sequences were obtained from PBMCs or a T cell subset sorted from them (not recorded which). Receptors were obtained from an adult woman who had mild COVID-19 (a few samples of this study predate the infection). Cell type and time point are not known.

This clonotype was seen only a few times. CDR3 DNA: TGCAGCGTTGAACGCGGGGACACCGGGGAGCTGTTTTTT. It is translated as CSVERGDTGELFF. J is TRBJ2-2 and V is TRBV29-1; TRBD2 is a possible D gene (6 bases). Germline assignment: CDR1 SQVTM and CDR2 ANQGSEA. This CDR3 comprises 13 residues. Trimming cost V 2 bases and J 3 bases, with 7 bases left between them.

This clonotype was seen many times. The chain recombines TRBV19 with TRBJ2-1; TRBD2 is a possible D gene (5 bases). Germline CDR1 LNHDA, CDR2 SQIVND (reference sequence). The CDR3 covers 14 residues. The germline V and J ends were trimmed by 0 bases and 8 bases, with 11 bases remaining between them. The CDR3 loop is CASSIDPLGYEQFF. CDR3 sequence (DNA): TGTGCCAGTAGTATAGACCCACTAGGGTATGAGCAGTTCTTC.

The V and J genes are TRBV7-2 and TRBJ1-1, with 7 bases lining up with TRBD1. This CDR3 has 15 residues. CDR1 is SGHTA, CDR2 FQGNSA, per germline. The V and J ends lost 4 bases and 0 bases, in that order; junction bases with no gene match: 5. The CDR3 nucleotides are TGTGCCAGCAGCTGGGGGGACAGAATGAACACTGAAGCTTTCTTT. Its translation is CASSWGDRMNTEAFF. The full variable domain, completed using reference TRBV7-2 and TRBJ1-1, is GAGVSQSPSNKVTEKGKDVELRCDPISGHTALYWYRQSLGQGLEFLIYFQGNSAPDKSGLPSDRFSAERTGGSVSTLTIQRTQQEDSAVYLCASSWGDRMNTEAFFGQGTRLTVV.

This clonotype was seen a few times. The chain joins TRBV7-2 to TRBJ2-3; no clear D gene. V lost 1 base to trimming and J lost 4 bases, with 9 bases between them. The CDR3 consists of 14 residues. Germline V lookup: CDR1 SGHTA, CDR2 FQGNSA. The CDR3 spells CASSLEASPDTQYF. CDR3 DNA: TGTGCCAGCAGCTTAGAGGCCAGCCCAGATACGCAGTATTTT.

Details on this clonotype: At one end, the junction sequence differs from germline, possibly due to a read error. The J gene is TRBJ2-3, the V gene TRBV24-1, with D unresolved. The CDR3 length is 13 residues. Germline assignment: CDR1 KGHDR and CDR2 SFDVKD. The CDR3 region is CATSYRSTDTQDF. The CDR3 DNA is TGTGCCACCAGTTATAGAAGCACAGATACGCAGGATTTT.

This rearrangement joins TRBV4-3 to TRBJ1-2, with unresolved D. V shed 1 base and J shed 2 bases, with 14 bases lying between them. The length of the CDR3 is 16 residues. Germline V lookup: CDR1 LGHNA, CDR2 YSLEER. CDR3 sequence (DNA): TGCGCCAGCAGCCAAGGGTCGGGCTCGAACAACTATGGCTACACCTTC. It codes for CASSQGSGSNNYGYTF.

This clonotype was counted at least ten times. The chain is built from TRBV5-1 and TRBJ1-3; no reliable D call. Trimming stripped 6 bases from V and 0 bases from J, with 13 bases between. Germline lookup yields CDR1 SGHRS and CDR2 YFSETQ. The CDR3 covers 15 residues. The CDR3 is CASTVDGSSGNTIYF. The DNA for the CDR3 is TGCGCCAGCACCGTCGACGGAAGCTCTGGAAACACCATATATTTT.

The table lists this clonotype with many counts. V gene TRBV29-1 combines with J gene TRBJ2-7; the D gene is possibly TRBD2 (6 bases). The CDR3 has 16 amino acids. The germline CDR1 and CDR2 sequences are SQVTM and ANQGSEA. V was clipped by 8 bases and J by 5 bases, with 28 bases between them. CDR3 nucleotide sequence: TGCAGCCCCACCCGGGACTCACTAAGGGGACTCCACGAGCAGTACTTC. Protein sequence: CSPTRDSLRGLHEQYF.

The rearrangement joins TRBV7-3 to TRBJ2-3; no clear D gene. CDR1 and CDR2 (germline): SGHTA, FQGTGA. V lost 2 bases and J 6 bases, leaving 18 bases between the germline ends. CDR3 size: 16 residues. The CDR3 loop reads CASSLYGSGPTDTQYF. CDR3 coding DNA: TGTGCCAGCAGCTTATACGGTTCCGGACCAACGGATACGCAGTATTTT.

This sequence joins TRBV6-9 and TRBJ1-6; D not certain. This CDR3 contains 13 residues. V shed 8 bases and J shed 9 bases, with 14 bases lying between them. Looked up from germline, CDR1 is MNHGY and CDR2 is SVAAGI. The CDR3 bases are TGTGCCAGCCCCCCCTGGAGCGGTTCACCCCTCCACTTT. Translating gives CASPPWSGSPLHF.

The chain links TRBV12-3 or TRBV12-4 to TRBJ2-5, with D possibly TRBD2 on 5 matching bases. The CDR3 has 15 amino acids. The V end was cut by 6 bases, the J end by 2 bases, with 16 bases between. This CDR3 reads CASSSHGGGQETQYF. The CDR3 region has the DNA TGTGCCAGCAGCTCCCACGGCGGAGGTCAAGAGACCCAGTACTTC.

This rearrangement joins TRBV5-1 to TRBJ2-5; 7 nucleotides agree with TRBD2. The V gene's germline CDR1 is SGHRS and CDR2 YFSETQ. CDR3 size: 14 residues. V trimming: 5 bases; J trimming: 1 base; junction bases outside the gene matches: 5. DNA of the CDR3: TGCGCCAGCAGGTGGGAGGGAGGCCAAGAGACCCAGTACTTC. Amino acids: CASRWEGGQETQYF.

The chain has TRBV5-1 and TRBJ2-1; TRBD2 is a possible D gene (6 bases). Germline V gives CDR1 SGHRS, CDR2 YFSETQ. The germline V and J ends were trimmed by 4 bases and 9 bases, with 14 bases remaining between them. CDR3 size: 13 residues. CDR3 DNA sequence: TGCGCCAGCAGCCCCGGTTTCGGGGGTGAGCAGTTCTTC. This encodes CASSPGFGGEQFF.

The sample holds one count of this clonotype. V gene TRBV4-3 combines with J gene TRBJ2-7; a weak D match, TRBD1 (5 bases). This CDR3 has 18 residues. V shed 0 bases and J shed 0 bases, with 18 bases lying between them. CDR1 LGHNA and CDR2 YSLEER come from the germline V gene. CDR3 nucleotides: TGCGCCAGCAGCCAAGATACCCTCCGCCAGGGTTTCTCCTACGAGCAGTACTTC. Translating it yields CASSQDTLRQGFSYEQYF.

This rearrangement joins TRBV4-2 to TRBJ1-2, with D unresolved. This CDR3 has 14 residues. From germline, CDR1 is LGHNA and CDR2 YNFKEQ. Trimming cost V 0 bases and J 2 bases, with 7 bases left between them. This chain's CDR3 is CASSQDASNYGYTF. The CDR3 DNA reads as TGTGCCAGCAGCCAAGACGCCTCGAACTATGGCTACACCTTC.

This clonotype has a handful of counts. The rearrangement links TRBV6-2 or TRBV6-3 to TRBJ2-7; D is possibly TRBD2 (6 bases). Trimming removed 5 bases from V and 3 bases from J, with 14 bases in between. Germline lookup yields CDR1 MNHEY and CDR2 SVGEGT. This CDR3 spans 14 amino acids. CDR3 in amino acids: CASSTSGLSYEQYF. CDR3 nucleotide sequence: TGTGCCAGCAGTACCTCGGGACTGAGCTACGAGCAGTACTTC.

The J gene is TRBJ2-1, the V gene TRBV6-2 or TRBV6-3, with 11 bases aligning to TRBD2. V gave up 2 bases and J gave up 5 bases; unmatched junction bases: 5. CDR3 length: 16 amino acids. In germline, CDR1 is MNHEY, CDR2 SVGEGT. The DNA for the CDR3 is TGTGCCAGCAGTTACAGTCGGGGACTAGCGGACAATGAGCAGTTCTTC. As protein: CASSYSRGLADNEQFF.

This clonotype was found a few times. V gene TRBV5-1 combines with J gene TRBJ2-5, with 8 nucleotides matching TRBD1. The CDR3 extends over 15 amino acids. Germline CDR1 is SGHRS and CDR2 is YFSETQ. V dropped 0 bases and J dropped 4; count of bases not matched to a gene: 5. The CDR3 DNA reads TGCGCCAGCAGCTTGGCCCAGGGGGCCGGAGAGACCCAGTACTTC. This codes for CASSLAQGAGETQYF.

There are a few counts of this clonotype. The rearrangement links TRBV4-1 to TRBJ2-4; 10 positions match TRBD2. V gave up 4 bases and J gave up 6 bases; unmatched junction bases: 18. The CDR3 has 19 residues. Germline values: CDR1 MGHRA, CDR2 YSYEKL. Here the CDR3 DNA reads TGCGCCAGCAGCCCCATTGATCAAAGCGGGAGGGCGTTAAGAAACATTCAGTACTTC. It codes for CASSPIDQSGRALRNIQYF.

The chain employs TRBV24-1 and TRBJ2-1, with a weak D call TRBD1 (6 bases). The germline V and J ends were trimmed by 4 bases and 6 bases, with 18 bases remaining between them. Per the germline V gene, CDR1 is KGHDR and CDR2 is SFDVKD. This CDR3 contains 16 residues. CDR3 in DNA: TGTGCCACCAGTGACCCCGGCGGCAGGGGTGGCAATGAGCAGTTCTTC. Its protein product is CATSDPGGRGGNEQFF.

Here the CDR3 reads CASSVDHGASPSGYTF. Written as DNA, the CDR3 is TGTGCCAGCAGCGTAGATCATGGGGCCAGTCCATCTGGCTACACCTTC. The chain carries TRBV9 and TRBJ1-2, with D perhaps matching TRBD1 (5 bases). Germline V gives CDR1 SGDLS, CDR2 YYNGEE. Between the trimmed V and J ends, which lost 0 bases and 7 bases, there was a span of 19 bases. CDR3 length: 16 residues.

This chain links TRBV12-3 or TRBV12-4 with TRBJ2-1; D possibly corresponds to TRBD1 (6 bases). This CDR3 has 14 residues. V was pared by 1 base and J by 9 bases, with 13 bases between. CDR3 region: CASSLEQGIGEQFF. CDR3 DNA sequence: TGTGCCAGCAGTTTAGAACAGGGAATAGGTGAGCAGTTCTTC.

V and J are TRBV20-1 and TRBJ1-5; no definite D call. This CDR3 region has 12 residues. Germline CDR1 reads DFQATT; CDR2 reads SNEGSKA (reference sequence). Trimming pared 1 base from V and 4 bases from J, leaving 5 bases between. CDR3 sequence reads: CSARVRNQPQHF. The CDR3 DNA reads TGCAGTGCTAGAGTAAGGAATCAGCCCCAGCATTTT.